The 2 T cell receptor beta chains in this list originate from one sample, sequenced in a study of low-dose radiotherapy and immunotherapy resistance in tumors (dated 2022 in TCRdb). The time point tag for this specimen amounts to: before trial treatment. Sequencing was carried out with an Illumina HiSeq 2500. First-strand cDNA was synthesized using Superscript III and a set of TRAV- and TRBV-specific primers, so that both TCRalpha and TCRbeta chains were covered. A roughly 19-cycle PCR with Phusion amplified the TCRs, pairing a constant-region primer with the adapter that was attached to the V primers. TCRdb reanalyzed the raw reads on its own, using fastp at Q25 for trimming and MiXCR for clone calling, and kept in-frame beta chains. CDR3 protein sequences are deduplicated, and each keeps its most common genes and DNA. The sample contains about 60,000 distinct CDR3 sequences, about 25% of them found a single time. The ten largest make up approximately 5.4% of the sample.

The sample in question was PBMCs, obtained before treatment. These receptors all come from a male donor with prostate cancer.

This clonotype has ten or more counts. The rearrangement joins TRBV27 to TRBJ2-2, with TRBD2 identical over 9 bases. Germline V gives CDR1 MNHEY, CDR2 SMNVEV (reference sequence). The CDR3 is 15 residues long. V lost 4 bases and J lost 4; bases outside the gene matches: 4. The DNA of the CDR3 is TGTGCCAGCAGTTCCCTAGCGGGACTCACCGGGGAGCTGTTTTTT. Encoded protein: CASSSLAGLTGELFF.

This clonotype turned up a few times. This sequence joins TRBV20-1 and TRBJ1-2; D may be TRBD1 (6 bases). CDR1 DFQATT and CDR2 SNEGSKA come from the germline V gene (reference sequence). The CDR3 loop spans 15 amino acids. The V and J ends lost 3 bases and 5 bases respectively, with 19 bases between them. The CDR3 protein is CSARDATGTRYGYTF. As DNA, the CDR3 is TGCAGTGCTAGGGACGCTACAGGGACGAGGTATGGCTACACCTTC.